The sequence of this TCR beta chain was determined in a study of blood T cell repertoires in COVID-19. Study information: Acute and convalescent COVID-19 samples came from the United States, Italy and Spain. PBMCs, B-cell-depleted T cells, or T cells provided the cDNA or gDNA that made up the material.

Germline lookup yields CDR1 MNHEY and CDR2 SVGAGI. This CDR3 spans 15 amino acids. The germline V and J ends were trimmed by 2 bases and 7 bases, with 12 bases remaining between them. In the authors' workflow: For nucleated cells, counts were estimated from reference gene primer amplification. Here immunoSEQ multiplex PCR was the method, and the copy in TCRdb shows in-frame clones only, minus some. That table gives V, J and clone size, and the DNA gave D and trimming. The sample contains around 97,000 clones, over 75% of which appear only once. This clone came up a few times. The sequencing sample was made of peripheral blood. The receptor was isolated from a human donor in a cohort sampled during active COVID-19. This sequence joins TRBV6-5 and TRBJ1-6; D unclear. The CDR3 spells CASSYGRARNSPLHF. As DNA, the CDR3 is TGTGCCAGCAGTTACGGGAGGGCTCGGAATTCACCCCTCCACTTT.